This T cell receptor beta chain was recovered during a study of T cell repertoires in cytomegalovirus infection. About the research overall: CMV infection plus the matching HLA type was flagged by public TCR beta signatures. General study points: What dominated the ex vivo response were HLA-C-restricted CMV-specific TCR beta clonotypes. Identification of carriers of CMV plus the relevant HLA was performed using cumulative public TCR beta family frequency.

In TCRdb, the reads were re-called with MiXCR into one record per CDR3 protein. The table lists about 230,000 distinct CDR3 sequences, about 7% of them singletons. This clonotype was seen many times. Its antigen is still unknown. V gave up 9 bases and J gave up 4 bases, with 18 bases separating them. Germline V gene data show CDR1 as MDHEN and CDR2 as SYDVKM. The CDR3 loop spans 14 amino acids. The chain carries TRBV28 and TRBJ1-1; D not certain. The sample was PBMCs. This clonotype was obtained from a human donor in good health (CMV status not recorded). Some clones in this sample may be carry-over from other donors' samples. The CDR3 is CASSLGLGGTEAFF. The CDR3, as DNA: TGTGCCAGTTCCTTAGGGTTGGGCGGCACTGAAGCTTTCTTT.